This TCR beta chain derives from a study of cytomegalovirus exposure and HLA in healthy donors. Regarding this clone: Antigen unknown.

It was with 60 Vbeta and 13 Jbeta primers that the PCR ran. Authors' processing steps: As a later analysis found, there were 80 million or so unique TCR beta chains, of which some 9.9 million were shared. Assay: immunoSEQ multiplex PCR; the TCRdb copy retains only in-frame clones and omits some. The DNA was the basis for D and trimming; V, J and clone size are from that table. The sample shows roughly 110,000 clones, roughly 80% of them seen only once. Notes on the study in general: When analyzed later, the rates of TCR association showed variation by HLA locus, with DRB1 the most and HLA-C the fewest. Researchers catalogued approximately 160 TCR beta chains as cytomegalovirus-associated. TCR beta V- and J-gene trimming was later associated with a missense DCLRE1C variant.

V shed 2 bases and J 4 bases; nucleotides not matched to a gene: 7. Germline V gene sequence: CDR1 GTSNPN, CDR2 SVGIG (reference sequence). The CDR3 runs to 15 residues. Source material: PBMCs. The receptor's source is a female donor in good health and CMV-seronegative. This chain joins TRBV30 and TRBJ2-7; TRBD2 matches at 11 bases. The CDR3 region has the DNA TGTGCCTGGAGTAGTAGCCTAGCGGGGGGTTACGAGCAGTACTTC. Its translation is CAWSSSLAGGYEQYF.